The clone carrying this TCR beta chain was recorded at least ten times. This CDR3 comprises 12 residues. The germline V and J ends were trimmed by 5 bases and 7 bases, with 9 bases remaining between them. The germline gives CDR1 MNHNS, CDR2 SASEGT. TCRdb itself ran the RT-PCR reads through MiXCR, one entry per CDR3 protein. The sample has hundreds of thousands of distinct CDR3 sequences, 13% to 15% seen once. The genes are TRBV6-1 and TRBJ2-1; a possible D gene is TRBD1 (5 bases). The TCR sequence derives from a female donor in good health, serving as a healthy control. The sample was memory CD4+ T cells from blood. Written as DNA, the CDR3 is TGTGCCAGCAGTCACAGGATAAATGAGCAGTTCTTC. It encodes CASSHRINEQFF.